This TCR beta chain was captured in a study of blood T cell repertoires in COVID-19. Generated by immunoSEQ multiplex PCR, the TCRdb table keeps only in-frame clones and is missing some. In the table there are some 220,000 clones, about nine tenths of which are singletons. This clone was observed once. Trimming stripped 3 bases from V and 6 bases from J, with 18 bases between. Per germline, CDR1 MNHNS and CDR2 SASEGT. The CDR3 consists of 16 residues. Sequencing used PBMCs or T cells enriched from blood (not recorded which). The receptor was isolated from a woman aged 40 to 50 with acute COVID-19. The chain is built from TRBV6-1 and TRBJ2-4; D is possibly TRBD2 (6 bases). The chain's CDR3 is CASSDGTPNWGNIQYF. The CDR3 DNA follows: TGTGCCAGCAGTGACGGGACTCCGAACTGGGGAAACATTCAGTACTTC.